One T cell receptor beta chain is described in this entry. What it binds is not known. The sample originates from a study of radiotherapy plus CTLA-4 blockade in lung cancer. Regarding the study as a whole: Reported findings show early blood T cell clone dynamics, with interferon-beta, best predicted response. Researchers report tumor-derived TCR clones expanding in blood after radiotherapy plus ipilimumab.

Trimming cost V 4 bases and J 0 bases, with 12 bases left between them. Germline CDR1 is LGHNA and CDR2 is YNFKEQ. There are 15 residues in the CDR3. Ipilimumab-mediated CTLA-4 blockade plus focal radiation was given to patients having chemo-refractory metastatic non-small-cell lung cancer. TCRdb's table, derived via immunoSEQ multiplex PCR, lists solely in-frame clones and lacks some. The sample shows 60,000 to 70,000 clones, about 80% of them seen only once. This rearrangement joins TRBV4-2 to TRBJ1-1; maybe TRBD1 (6 bases). Sample: peripheral blood, taken from a patient treated with radiotherapy plus ipilimumab. This receptor was taken from a human donor with non-small cell lung cancer who had a complete response to radiotherapy plus ipilimumab. CDR3: CASSPIRGLNTEAFF. The DNA for the CDR3 is TGTGCCAGCAGCCCGATTCGGGGGCTGAACACTGAAGCTTTCTTT.